Listed here are 25 T cell receptor beta chains from one sample, sequenced in a study of beta chain features in type 1 diabetes. Reverse transcribing all isolated RNA meant expressed TCRB transcripts were sequenced. This table comes from immunoSEQ multiplex PCR, and its TCRdb copy is limited to in-frame clones, with some not included. The sample has around 280,000 clones, around 7.8% seen once; the top ten hold more than 1%. Sequenced input: central memory CD4+ T cells from blood. These receptor sequences come from a woman between 18 and 29 years old in good health.

In this sample, this clone turned up a few times. Within the sample, other DNA sequences also encode this same CDR3. The rearrangement uses TRBV29-1 and TRBJ2-3; no clear D. CDR1 and CDR2 (germline): SQVTM, ANQGSEA. The ends were cut back, 6 bases at V and 0 bases at J, with 7 bases in the middle. This CDR3 has 12 residues. CDR3 nucleotides: TGCAGCGTCGACCCAAGCACAGATACGCAGTATTTT. Residues: CSVDPSTDTQYF.

The table lists this clone with a few counts. The rearrangement links TRBV10-1 to TRBJ2-3, with TRBD1 identical over 9 bases. CDR1 and CDR2 (germline): WNHNN, SYGVQD (reference sequence). The V gene end was trimmed by 7 bases and the J gene end by 2 bases; junction bases not matched to a gene: 10. This CDR3 comprises 16 residues. CDR3 protein: CASTLPRTGDTDTQYF. The CDR3 DNA reads TGCGCCAGCACCCTACCGAGGACAGGGGACACAGATACGCAGTATTTT.

This clone was seen only a few times. J is TRBJ2-1 and V is TRBV5-4; the match to TRBD2 covers 12 bases. Germline CDR1 SGHNT, CDR2 YYREEE (reference sequence). V lost 4 bases, J lost 7 bases, and 9 bases stayed unmatched. This CDR3 has 16 amino acids. In nucleotides, the CDR3 is TGTGCCAGCAGCCCGGCCCTAGCGGGAGGGCGGAATGAGCAGTTCTTC. This encodes CASSPALAGGRNEQFF.

Remarks on this clone: The junction does not match germline at one end; this may be a read error. V is TRBV7-3 and J is TRBJ2-6; a weak D match, TRBD2 (5 bases). CDR1 SGHTA and CDR2 FQGTGA come from the germline V gene. There are 17 residues in the CDR3. The CDR3 here is CACSLQPRAGGANVLTF. The CDR3 nucleotides read TGTGCCTGCAGCCTCCAGCCGAGGGCGGGTGGGGCCAACGTCCTGACTTTC.

There are a few counts of this clone. The gene calls are TRBV29-1 and TRBJ2-3; 8 positions match TRBD2. This CDR3 spans 14 amino acids. CDR1 SQVTM and CDR2 ANQGSEA come from the germline V gene. V gave up 7 bases and J gave up 2 bases; unmatched junction bases: 8. The CDR3 DNA is TGCAGCGCCACGGGTAGCGGGGCCACAGATACGCAGTATTTT. Translating it yields CSATGSGATDTQYF.

The chain couples TRBV27 to TRBJ2-6; D unclear. From germline, CDR1 is MNHEY and CDR2 SMNVEV (reference sequence). The CDR3 covers 14 residues. V gave up 3 bases and J gave up 0 bases, with 3 bases separating them. The CDR3 DNA sequence: TGTGCCAGCAGTTTGTACTCTGGGGCCAACGTCCTGACTTTC. The encoded protein is CASSLYSGANVLTF.

This clone showed up just a few times. V usage is TRBV7-9 and J usage is TRBJ1-2, with D unresolved. The length of the CDR3 is 12 residues. V shed 6 bases and J shed 1 base, with 6 bases lying between them. Germline values: CDR1 SEHNR, CDR2 FQNEAQ (reference sequence). The CDR3 spells CASSRSNYGYTF. CDR3 coding DNA: TGTGCCAGCAGTAGAAGTAACTATGGCTACACCTTC.

The chain uses TRBV6-6 and TRBJ1-2, with D possibly matching TRBD1 (6 bases). This CDR3 is built from 13 residues. Germline V gene sequence: CDR1 MNHNY, CDR2 SVGAGI (reference sequence). V was cut by 5 bases and J by 9 bases, with 16 bases left in between. CDR3 DNA sequence: TGTGCCAGCAGTGCTGACAGGTTCTTACGCTACACCTTC. Protein: CASSADRFLRYTF.

This clone turned up a few times. The chain recombines TRBV6-1 with TRBJ1-2, with D possibly matching TRBD1 (6 bases). CDR3 size: 15 residues. CDR1 is MNHNS and CDR2 is SASEGT in the germline V gene. The V end lost 6 bases, the J end lost 10 bases, and 24 bases lay between the germline ends. Here the CDR3 DNA reads TGTGCCAGCAGCCCGGGACAAACCAACCAAGCCATCTACACCTTC. Protein sequence: CASSPGQTNQAIYTF.

This clone was observed many times. The sample holds other DNA sequences that translate to the same CDR3. This rearrangement joins TRBV7-2 to TRBJ2-5; 7 bases match TRBD2. J was trimmed by 1 base and V by 3 bases; bases with no gene match: 2. The V gene's germline CDR1 is SGHTA and CDR2 FQGNSA. The CDR3 totals 14 residues. CDR3 sequence: CASSLGGSQETQYF. Here the CDR3 DNA reads TGTGCCAGCAGCTTGGGGGGGTCCCAAGAGACCCAGTACTTC.

The chain employs TRBV30 and TRBJ1-5, with D perhaps matching TRBD1 (6 bases). The CDR3 is made up of 14 amino acids. V was trimmed by 2 bases and J by 7 bases, leaving 15 bases between them. Per the germline V gene, CDR1 is GTSNPN and CDR2 is SVGIG (reference sequence). The CDR3 DNA reads TGTGCCTGGAGTCAGACACAGGGTAGCCAGCCCCAGCATTTT. This gives the protein CAWSQTQGSQPQHF.

In this sample, this clone turned up a few times. The chain has TRBV19 and TRBJ2-3, with D possibly matching TRBD2 (5 bases). CDR3 length: 12 amino acids. Trimming removed 5 bases from V and 8 bases from J, with 11 bases in between. Germline CDR1 reads LNHDA; CDR2 reads SQIVND (reference sequence). CDR3 sequence (DNA): TGTGCCAGTAGTGTACTAGACGGTACGCAGTATTTT. Translating it yields CASSVLDGTQYF. The variable domain in full, completed from reference TRBV19 and TRBJ2-3, reads DGGITQSPKYLFRKEGQNVTLSCEQNLNHDAMYWYRQDPGQGLRLIYYSQIVNDFQKGDIAEGYSVSREKKESFPLTVTSAQKNPTAFYLCASSVLDGTQYFGPGTRLTVL.

The gene calls are TRBV27 and TRBJ2-1; a possible D gene is TRBD2 (6 bases). The CDR3 totals 15 residues. The V gene lost 2 bases and the J gene lost 4 bases, with 12 bases spanning the gap. From germline, CDR1 is MNHEY and CDR2 SMNVEV (reference sequence). CDR3 sequence reads: CASSLRAGKYNEQFF. The CDR3 DNA sequence: TGTGCCAGCAGTTTACGGGCGGGAAAGTACAATGAGCAGTTCTTC.

The chain links TRBV28 to TRBJ2-6; D gene unclear. V was cut by 1 base and J by 0 bases, with 4 bases left in between. Germline V gives CDR1 MDHEN, CDR2 SYDVKM. The CDR3 extends over 15 amino acids. In DNA form, the CDR3 reads TGTGCCAGCAGTTTATTCCACTCTGGGGCCAACGTCCTGACTTTC. Protein product: CASSLFHSGANVLTF. Together with reference TRBV28 and TRBJ2-6, the CDR3 gives the full variable domain: DVKVTQSSRYLVKRTGEKVFLECVQDMDHENMFWYRQDPGLGLRLIYFSYDVKMKEKGDIPEGYSVSREKKERFSLILESASTNQTSMYLCASSLFHSGANVLTFGAGSRLTVL.

The genes are TRBV28 and TRBJ2-7, with 10 bases identical to TRBD2. Per germline, CDR1 MDHEN and CDR2 SYDVKM. V trimming: 5 bases; J trimming: 4 bases; junction bases outside the gene matches: 8. The CDR3 is 15 residues long. The CDR3 nucleotides read TGTGCCAGCAGTGCAACTAGCGGGGAAGGATACGAGCAGTACGTC. Amino acid sequence: CASSATSGEGYEQYV.

The chain has TRBV7-3 and TRBJ2-3, with 10 nucleotides matching TRBD2. J lost 0 bases, V lost 4 bases, and 4 bases had no gene match. This CDR3 is built from 16 residues. CDR1 is SGHTA, CDR2 FQGTGA, per germline. This CDR3 is CASSSVAGGSTDTQYF. The CDR3 nucleotides are TGTGCCAGCAGCTCGGTAGCGGGGGGTAGCACAGATACGCAGTATTTT.

The CDR3 sequence: CASSEVASNQPQHF. The CDR3 DNA is TGTGCCAGCAGTGAGGTGGCGTCTAATCAGCCCCAGCATTTT. The chain carries TRBV6-5 and TRBJ1-5; D gene unclear. Germline V CDR1 and CDR2: MNHEY, SVGAGI. This CDR3 region has 14 residues. Trimming removed 5 bases at V and 4 bases at J, with 12 bases between.

CDR3 nucleotide sequence: TGTGCCAGCTCACAAGATGGGGGAATGGAGACCCAGTACTTC. Translation: CASSQDGGMETQYF. The chain joins TRBV9 to TRBJ2-5, with D possibly called TRBD1 or TRBD2 (5 bases each). The CDR3 is 14 amino acids. CDR1 and CDR2 from the germline V gene are SGDLS and YYNGEE. With 7 bases removed from V and 5 bases from J, the gap between germline ends came to 18 bases.

This clone appeared a few times. The CDR3 nucleotides read TGTGCCAGCAGCTTGGGTGGGACAGGGTTTCACGAGCAGTACGTC. Translating gives CASSLGGTGFHEQYV. The chain has TRBV5-4 and TRBJ2-7, with 9 bases matching TRBD1. Germline V gives CDR1 SGHNT, CDR2 YYREEE (reference sequence). The CDR3 loop spans 15 amino acids. V was pared by 0 bases and J by 5 bases, with 6 bases of the junction left unmatched.

This clone was counted many times. The chain recombines TRBV6-1 with TRBJ1-2; possible D gene TRBD1, 6 bases. V was shortened by 2 bases and J by 3 bases, with 13 bases between the two germline ends. This CDR3 comprises 15 residues. Germline lookup yields CDR1 MNHNS and CDR2 SASEGT. CDR3 sequence: CASSEPRRGDYGYTF. The CDR3 DNA sequence: TGTGCCAGCAGTGAACCCCGCAGGGGTGACTATGGCTACACCTTC.

This sequence joins TRBV28 and TRBJ1-4, with D possibly matching TRBD1 (5 bases). Per germline, CDR1 MDHEN and CDR2 SYDVKM. V lost 1 base, J lost 8 bases, and 14 bases lay in between. There are 15 residues in the CDR3. DNA of the CDR3: TGTGCCAGCAGTTTATCGGGGCTCGGAAGAGAAAAACTGTTTTTT. This encodes CASSLSGLGREKLFF. Complete variable domain (other parts from reference TRBV28 and TRBJ1-4): DVKVTQSSRYLVKRTGEKVFLECVQDMDHENMFWYRQDPGLGLRLIYFSYDVKMKEKGDIPEGYSVSREKKERFSLILESASTNQTSMYLCASSLSGLGREKLFFGSGTQLSVL.

This clone was observed a handful of times. This sequence joins TRBV6-6 and TRBJ1-1; the D is unclear. The CDR3 has 16 residues. Trimming shortened V by 6 bases and J by 0 bases, and 17 bases separated the two germline ends. CDR1 and CDR2 (germline): MNHNY, SVGAGI (reference sequence). CDR3 DNA: TGTGCCAGCAGCCGACCGACCGACGTCATGAACACTGAAGCTTTCTTT. Amino acids: CASSRPTDVMNTEAFF.

V is TRBV4-2 and J is TRBJ2-5; maybe TRBD2 (6 bases). Trimming shortened V by 5 bases and J by 1 base, and 8 bases separated the two germline ends. This CDR3 region has 13 residues. CDR1 is LGHNA, CDR2 YNFKEQ, per germline. In nucleotides, the CDR3 is TGTGCCAGCAGCGGAGGGGTCCAAGAGACCCAGTACTTC. Its translation: CASSGGVQETQYF.

In its sample, this clone was seen a few times. CDR3 in DNA: TGTGCCAGCAGAGAGCAGACAGTGAAGAATGAAAAACTGTTTTTT. Protein: CASREQTVKNEKLFF. The chain couples TRBV2 to TRBJ1-4, with D perhaps TRBD1 (5 bases). CDR1 and CDR2 (germline): SNHLY, FYNNEI. The CDR3 spans 15 residues. Trimming stripped 6 bases from V and 5 bases from J, with 16 bases between. The entire variable domain, with the rest obtained from reference TRBV2 and TRBJ1-4, is as follows: EPEVTQTPSHQVTQMGQEVILRCVPISNHLYFYWYRQILGQKVEFLVSFYNNEISEKSEIFDDQFSVERPDGSNFTLKIRSTKLEDSAMYFCASREQTVKNEKLFFGSGTQLSVL.

This clone has a handful of counts. The chain has TRBV18 and TRBJ2-3; D not resolved. This CDR3 has 15 residues. Germline loops: CDR1 KGHSH, CDR2 LQKENI. Trimming pared 1 base from V and 4 bases from J, leaving 12 bases between. The CDR3, as DNA: TGTGCCAGCTCACCACTAGGAGCGCTGGCAGATACGCAGTATTTT. Translating gives CASSPLGALADTQYF.